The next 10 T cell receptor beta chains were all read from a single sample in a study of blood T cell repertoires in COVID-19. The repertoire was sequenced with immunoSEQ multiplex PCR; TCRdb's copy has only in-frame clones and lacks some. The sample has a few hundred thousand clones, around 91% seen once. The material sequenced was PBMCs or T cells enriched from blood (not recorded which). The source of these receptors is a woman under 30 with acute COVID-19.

The CDR3 coding sequence is TGTGCCAGCAGCCCCACAGGCAATTCACCCCTCCACTTT. Protein sequence: CASSPTGNSPLHF. This chain links TRBV14 with TRBJ1-6; a possible D gene is TRBD1 (5 bases). V lost 4 bases and J lost 7, with 8 bases in between. Germline assignment: CDR1 SGHDN and CDR2 FVKESK. The CDR3 sequence is 13 residues long.

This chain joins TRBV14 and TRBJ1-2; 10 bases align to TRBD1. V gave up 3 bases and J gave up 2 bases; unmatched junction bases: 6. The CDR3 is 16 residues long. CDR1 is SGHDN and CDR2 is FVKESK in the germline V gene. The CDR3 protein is CASSQSPGQGNYGYTF. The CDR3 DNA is TGTGCCAGCAGCCAGAGTCCGGGACAGGGGAACTATGGCTACACCTTC.

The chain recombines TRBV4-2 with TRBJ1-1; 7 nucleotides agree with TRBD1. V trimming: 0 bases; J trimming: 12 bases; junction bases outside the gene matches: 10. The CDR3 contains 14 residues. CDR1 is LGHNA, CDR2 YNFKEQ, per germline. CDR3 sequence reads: CASSQEPPRQGTFF. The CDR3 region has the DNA TGTGCCAGCAGCCAAGAACCGCCCCGACAGGGAACTTTCTTT.

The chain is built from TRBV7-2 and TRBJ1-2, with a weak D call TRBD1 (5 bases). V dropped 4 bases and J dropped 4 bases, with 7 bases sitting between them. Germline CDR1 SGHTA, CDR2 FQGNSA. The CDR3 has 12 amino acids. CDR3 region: CASSSTVYGYTF. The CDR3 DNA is TGTGCCAGCAGCTCGACAGTCTATGGCTACACCTTC.

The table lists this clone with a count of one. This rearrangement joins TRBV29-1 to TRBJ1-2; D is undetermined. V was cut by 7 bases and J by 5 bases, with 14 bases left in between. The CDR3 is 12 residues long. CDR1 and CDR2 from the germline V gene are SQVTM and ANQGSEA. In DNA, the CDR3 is TGCAGCGATAGGCTTTCGGGTTATGGCTACACCTTC. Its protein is CSDRLSGYGYTF. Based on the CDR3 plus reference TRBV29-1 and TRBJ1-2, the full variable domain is SAVISQKPSRDICQRGTSLTIQCQVDSQVTMMFWYRQQPGQSLTLIATANQGSEATYESGFVIDKFPISRPNLTFSTLTVSNMSPEDSSIYLCSDRLSGYGYTFGSGTRLTVV.

This CDR3 is CASSLLISRLAVIYNEQFF. The CDR3 coding sequence is TGCGCCAGCAGCTTACTGATAAGCCGGCTAGCGGTTATCTACAATGAGCAGTTCTTC. This chain links TRBV5-1 with TRBJ2-1; 7 positions agree with TRBD2. Germline CDR1 and CDR2: SGHRS and YFSETQ. Losses at the gene ends were 2 bases for V and 3 bases for J; bases not matched to a gene: 17. There are 19 residues in the CDR3. The entire variable domain, with the rest obtained from reference TRBV5-1 and TRBJ2-1, is as follows: KAGVTQTPRYLIKTRGQQVTLSCSPISGHRSVSWYQQTPGQGLQFLFEYFSETQRNKGNFPGRFSGRQFSNSRSEMNVSTLELGDSALYLCASSLLISRLAVIYNEQFFGPGTRLTVL.

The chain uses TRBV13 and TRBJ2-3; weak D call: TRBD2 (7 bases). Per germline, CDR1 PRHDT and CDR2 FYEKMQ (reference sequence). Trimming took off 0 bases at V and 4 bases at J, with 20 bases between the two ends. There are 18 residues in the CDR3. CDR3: CASSLGLGGASPADTQYF. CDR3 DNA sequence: TGTGCCAGCAGCTTAGGCCTAGGGGGGGCGTCACCCGCAGATACGCAGTATTTT.

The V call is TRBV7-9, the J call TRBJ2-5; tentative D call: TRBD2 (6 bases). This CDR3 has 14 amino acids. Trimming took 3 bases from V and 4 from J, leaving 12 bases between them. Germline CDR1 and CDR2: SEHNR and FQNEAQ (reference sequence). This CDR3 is CASSFSTRGETQYF. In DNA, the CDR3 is TGTGCCAGCAGCTTCTCGACTAGGGGAGAGACCCAGTACTTC.

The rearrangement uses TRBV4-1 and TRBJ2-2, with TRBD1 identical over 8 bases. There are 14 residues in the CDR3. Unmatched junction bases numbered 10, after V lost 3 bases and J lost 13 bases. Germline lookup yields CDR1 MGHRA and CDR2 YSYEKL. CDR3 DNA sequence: TGCGCCAGCAGCCAGAAGGACAGGGAGCGAGGGCTGTTTTTT. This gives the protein CASSQKDRERGLFF.

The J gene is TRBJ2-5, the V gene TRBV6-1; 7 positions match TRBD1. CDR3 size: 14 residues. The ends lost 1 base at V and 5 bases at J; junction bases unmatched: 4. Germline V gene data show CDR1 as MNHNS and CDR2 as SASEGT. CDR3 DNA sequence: TGTGCCAGCAGTGAAGGAAAGGGGGCGGAGACCCAGTACTTC. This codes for CASSEGKGAETQYF.